These 27 T cell receptor beta chains were all obtained from the same sample, sequenced in a study of blood T cell repertoires in COVID-19 (dated by TCRdb to between 2020 and 2021). The library was obtained by the immunoSEQ multiplex PCR assay. The table was pulled from immuneACCESS by TCRdb, which kept in-frame rearrangements only. Such tables lose some clones; where checked, under half of the loss comes from unresolved V genes, and the rest has no known cause. Here the sample has 200,000 to 250,000 clones; about nine tenths occur a single time. Roughly 6% of the sample goes to the ten largest clones. Sequenced: PBMCs or T cells enriched from blood (not recorded which). The receptors come from a woman aged 25 to 39 with acute COVID-19.

The chain links TRBV5-1 to TRBJ2-6, with a possible D match to TRBD1 (5 bases). Trimming took 4 bases from V and 0 from J, leaving 14 bases between them. Germline values: CDR1 SGHRS, CDR2 YFSETQ. The CDR3 runs to 17 residues. The CDR3: CASSLETGLSGANVLTF. CDR3 DNA sequence: TGCGCCAGCAGCCTTGAAACAGGCCTCTCTGGGGCCAACGTCCTGACTTTC.

The chain couples TRBV12-5 to TRBJ1-5, with D perhaps matching TRBD1 (5 bases). This CDR3 has 19 residues. The V and J ends lost 0 bases and 6 bases respectively, with 24 bases between them. Germline V lookup: CDR1 LGHNT, CDR2 FRNRAP. This CDR3 is CASGLVSTGQIRQIQPQHF. Written as DNA, the CDR3 is TGTGCTAGTGGTTTGGTAAGTACAGGCCAAATCCGCCAGATTCAGCCCCAGCATTTT.

About this clone: Distinct nucleotide sequences in the sample also encode this CDR3. V is TRBV12-3 or TRBV12-4 and J is TRBJ1-3; D gene unclear. V lost 6 bases and J lost 0, with 6 bases in between. The CDR3 covers 13 residues. CDR3 sequence reads: CASSPSSGNTIYF. CDR3 DNA sequence: TGTGCCAGCAGCCCTAGCTCTGGAAACACCATATATTTT.

The gene calls are TRBV7-2 and TRBJ2-1, with D possibly matching TRBD2 (5 bases). This CDR3 comprises 13 residues. Germline V gene data show CDR1 as SGHTA and CDR2 as FQGNSA. V lost 5 bases, J lost 5 bases, and 10 bases lay in between. CDR3: CASSTSGHNEQFF. CDR3 nucleotide sequence: TGTGCCAGCAGCACGAGCGGCCACAATGAGCAGTTCTTC.

This chain joins TRBV12-3 or TRBV12-4 and TRBJ2-2, with D possibly being TRBD2 (6 bases). The length of the CDR3 is 13 residues. V was clipped by 3 bases and J by 7 bases, with 9 bases between them. CDR3 loop: CASSLAGIGELFF. CDR3 nucleotides: TGTGCCAGCAGTTTGGCGGGAATCGGGGAGCTGTTTTTT.

The CDR3 is CASSLDWSTTGELFF. The CDR3 region has the DNA TGTGCCAGCAGCTTGGATTGGTCGACTACCGGGGAGCTGTTTTTT. The rearrangement uses TRBV5-4 and TRBJ2-2; D unclear. CDR3 size: 15 residues. The V gene's germline CDR1 is SGHNT and CDR2 YYREEE (reference sequence). Trimming took 0 bases from V and 5 from J, leaving 11 bases between them.

This clone was detected only once. The V and J genes are TRBV2 and TRBJ1-5; D is uncertain. The CDR3 has 14 residues. Germline V gene data show CDR1 as SNHLY and CDR2 as FYNNEI. Trimming shortened V by 5 bases and J by 2 bases, and 10 bases separated the two germline ends. CDR3 bases: TGTGCCAGCAGTTCCAACTTGGGCAATCAGCCCCAGCATTTT. Translated, it gives CASSSNLGNQPQHF.

In this sample, this clone turned up a few times. The V and J genes are TRBV6-4 and TRBJ2-1; 9 bases are a match to TRBD2. The CDR3 contains 15 residues. The germline V gene has CDR1 MRHNA and CDR2 SNTAGT. V trimming: 4 bases; J trimming: 8 bases; junction bases outside the gene matches: 9. DNA of the CDR3: TGTGCCAGCAGTGGAGAGGCTAGCGGGGCGGATGAGCAGTTCTTC. Amino acids: CASSGEASGADEQFF.

The J gene is TRBJ2-2, the V gene TRBV28; 9 nucleotides match TRBD1. Germline trimming cut 3 bases from V and 1 base from J; bases unmatched to any gene: 12. The germline V gene has CDR1 MDHEN and CDR2 SYDVKM. This CDR3 is built from 19 residues. The CDR3 DNA sequence: TGTGCCAGCAGTTTTCACAGGGGGCGATTTGCGGGGAACACCGGGGAGCTGTTTTTT. This sequence encodes CASSFHRGRFAGNTGELFF.

This chain uses TRBV29-1 with TRBJ2-3; 8 nucleotides agree with TRBD2. The V gene's germline CDR1 is SQVTM and CDR2 ANQGSEA. Germline trimming cut 5 bases from V and 2 bases from J; bases unmatched to any gene: 12. CDR3 length equals 16 residues. Here the CDR3 DNA reads TGCAGCGTTAAACAACCAGCGGGGGAGAACACAGATACGCAGTATTTT. Protein sequence: CSVKQPAGENTDTQYF.

Judged by abundance, this clone is medium-sized. The chain is built from TRBV7-8 and TRBJ2-7; TRBD1 matches at 7 bases. There are 15 residues in the CDR3. From germline, CDR1 is SGHVS and CDR2 FQNEAQ. V shed 4 bases and J 2 bases; nucleotides not matched to a gene: 8. The CDR3 spells CASSSGAGGAYEQYF. Written as DNA, the CDR3 is TGTGCCAGCAGCTCAGGGGCAGGGGGTGCCTACGAGCAGTACTTC.

This chain links TRBV7-9 with TRBJ2-5, with D possibly being TRBD2 (6 bases). Trimming shortened V by 1 base and J by 1 base, and 10 bases separated the two germline ends. There are 15 residues in the CDR3. The V gene's germline CDR1 is SEHNR and CDR2 FQNEAQ (reference sequence). CDR3 sequence: CASSLGLAFQETQYF. CDR3 DNA sequence: TGTGCCAGCAGCTTAGGTCTAGCGTTCCAAGAGACCCAGTACTTC.

There are a few counts of this clone. The rearrangement joins TRBV4-1 to TRBJ2-7; tentatively, D is TRBD1 (6 bases). The ends were cut back, 5 bases at V and 0 bases at J, with 14 bases in the middle. The V gene's germline CDR1 is MGHRA and CDR2 YSYEKL. The CDR3 contains 15 residues. CDR3 DNA sequence: TGCGCCAGCAGCGTCCGGGACATCGACTCCTACGAGCAGTACTTC. Amino acid sequence: CASSVRDIDSYEQYF.

CDR3 amino acids: CASSSLTGTGINTEAFF. Written as DNA, the CDR3 is TGTGCCAGCAGTTCACTTACCGGGACAGGGATTAACACTGAAGCTTTCTTT. The V call is TRBV27, the J call TRBJ1-1, with TRBD1 matching 9 bases. The junction had 11 bases not matched to a gene; V was cut back by 4 bases and J by 2 bases. There are 17 residues in the CDR3. Germline-derived CDR1 and CDR2 are MNHEY and SMNVEV (reference sequence).

This clone was observed a handful of times. The chain carries TRBV7-9 and TRBJ1-2; D is perhaps TRBD1 (6 bases). Deletions cut 5 bases from V and 0 bases from J, with 22 bases between. Germline V gene sequence: CDR1 SEHNR, CDR2 FQNEAQ (reference sequence). CDR3 length: 18 residues. The CDR3 reads CASSPDGGRGLANYGYTF. The CDR3 coding sequence is TGTGCCAGCAGCCCCGACGGAGGCAGGGGCCTTGCTAACTATGGCTACACCTTC.

The rearrangement uses TRBV5-4 and TRBJ2-3; D remains unclear. Germline CDR1 reads SGHNT; CDR2 reads YYREEE (reference sequence). V lost 6 bases to trimming and J lost 6 bases, with 8 bases between them. This CDR3 is 11 amino acids long. CDR3 in DNA: TGTGCCAGCATTGATCGGGATACGCAGTATTTT. This codes for CASIDRDTQYF. The complete variable domain, with remaining parts taken from reference TRBV5-4 and TRBJ2-3, reads ETGVTQSPTHLIKTRGQQVTLRCSSQSGHNTVSWYQQALGQGPQFIFQYYREEENGRGNFPPRFSGLQFPNYSSELNVNALELDDSALYLCASIDRDTQYFGPGTRLTVL.

This chain uses TRBV5-5 with TRBJ2-7; 11 bases match TRBD2. V lost 0 bases, J lost 3 bases, and 2 bases stayed unmatched. The germline CDR1 and CDR2 sequences are SGHKS and YYEKEE (reference sequence). This CDR3 has 15 amino acids. DNA for the CDR3: TGTGCCAGCAGCTTGGGGGGACTAGCGGACTACGAGCAGTACTTC. The encoded protein is CASSLGGLADYEQYF.

This chain connects TRBV3-1 (or the pseudogene TRBV3-2) to TRBJ1-4, with no clear D. Trimming removed 4 bases from V and 7 bases from J, with 10 bases in between. Germline loops: CDR1 LGHDT, CDR2 YNNKEL (reference sequence). This CDR3 spans 13 amino acids. For the CDR3, the DNA is TGTGCCAGCAGCCCCGTGCGGGGTGAAAAACTGTTTTTT. Translating gives CASSPVRGEKLFF.

This clone was counted a single time. The chain links TRBV28 to TRBJ1-1, with D possibly TRBD1 on 5 matching bases. The CDR3 runs to 17 residues. The ends were cut back, 4 bases at V and 1 base at J, with 19 bases in the middle. Germline-derived CDR1 and CDR2 are MDHEN and SYDVKM. CDR3 DNA: TGTGCCAGCAGTTCCCCTAAACCGGGGGTAGCGAACACTGAAGCTTTCTTT. It translates to CASSSPKPGVANTEAFF.

The chain joins TRBV5-1 to TRBJ1-1; D gene uncertain. This CDR3 spans 13 amino acids. With 2 bases removed from V and 8 bases from J, the gap between germline ends came to 13 bases. CDR1 SGHRS and CDR2 YFSETQ come from the germline V gene. In DNA form, the CDR3 reads TGCGCCAGCAGCTTAAGCGGGAAAGGAGAAGCTTTCTTT. Its protein product is CASSLSGKGEAFF.

V and J are TRBV2 and TRBJ1-6; D call uncertain. CDR1 and CDR2 (germline): SNHLY, FYNNEI. V gave up 1 base and J gave up 0 bases, with 10 bases separating them. CDR3 length equals 17 residues. CDR3 sequence: CASSEVRRSSYNSPLHF. The CDR3 coding sequence is TGTGCCAGCAGTGAAGTCCGGCGGAGCTCCTATAATTCACCCCTCCACTTT. The whole variable domain, filled in from reference TRBV2 and TRBJ1-6, reads EPEVTQTPSHQVTQMGQEVILRCVPISNHLYFYWYRQILGQKVEFLVSFYNNEISEKSEIFDDQFSVERPDGSNFTLKIRSTKLEDSAMYFCASSEVRRSSYNSPLHFGNGTRLTVT.

The chain combines TRBV2 with TRBJ2-1; 7 nucleotides match TRBD2. Germline lookup yields CDR1 SNHLY and CDR2 FYNNEI. The CDR3 is made up of 14 amino acids. The J segment lost 2 bases and the V segment lost 4 bases, leaving 2 bases of the junction unmatched. The CDR3 DNA follows: TGTGCCAGCAGTGGGGAGGGTCCCTACAATGAGCAGTTCTTC. It codes for CASSGEGPYNEQFF.

J is TRBJ2-2 and V is TRBV10-3, with 9 nucleotides matching TRBD1. The CDR3 runs to 15 residues. With V trimmed by 8 bases and J by 3 bases, 7 bases remained unmatched. Germline assignment: CDR1 ENHRY and CDR2 SYGVKD. CDR3 region: CAIGRTGDHTGELFF. CDR3 DNA: TGTGCCATCGGCAGGACAGGGGACCACACCGGGGAGCTGTTTTTT.

This rearrangement joins TRBV9 to TRBJ2-4; tentatively, D is TRBD2 (5 bases). The CDR3 is 14 amino acids. Germline CDR1 and CDR2: SGDLS and YYNGEE. The V end lost 3 bases, the J end lost 4 bases, and 11 bases lay between the germline ends. The CDR3 bases are TGTGCCAGCAGCGATACTAGTTATAAAAACATTCAGTACTTC. Amino acids: CASSDTSYKNIQYF.

The chain couples TRBV28 to TRBJ2-5; the D gene is possibly TRBD2 (5 bases). From germline, CDR1 is MDHEN and CDR2 SYDVKM. The CDR3 runs to 13 residues. The V end was cut by 6 bases, the J end by 3 bases, with 11 bases between. The CDR3 nucleotides read TGTGCCAGCAGCCACGACTACGAAGAGACCCAGTACTTC. Its translation: CASSHDYEETQYF.

V is TRBV7-9 and J is TRBJ2-2; no definite D call. Germline lookup yields CDR1 SEHNR and CDR2 FQNEAQ (reference sequence). The V end lost 5 bases, the J end lost 6 bases, and 19 bases lay between the germline ends. The CDR3 is 16 residues long. The CDR3 sequence is CASSPEFTVAAGELFF. DNA of the CDR3: TGTGCCAGCAGCCCAGAGTTTACCGTAGCCGCCGGGGAGCTGTTTTTT.

The rearrangement uses TRBV5-6 and TRBJ2-1; 12 nucleotides match TRBD1. The germline gives CDR1 SGHDT, CDR2 YYEEEE. V lost 7 bases to trimming and J lost 2 bases; unmatched junction nucleotides: 4. This CDR3 contains 15 residues. In DNA, the CDR3 is TGTGCCAGCGTCCGGGACAGGGGGCCCTACAATGAGCAGTTCTTC. This encodes CASVRDRGPYNEQFF. Full variable domain (outside the CDR3, taken from reference TRBV5-6 and TRBJ2-1): DAGVTQSPTHLIKTRGQQVTLRCSPKSGHDTVSWYQQALGQGPQFIFQYYEEEERQRGNFPDRFSGHQFPNYSSELNVNALLLGDSALYLCASVRDRGPYNEQFFGPGTRLTVL.